A selection of T cell receptor beta chains follows, all from one sample in a study of cytomegalovirus exposure and HLA in healthy donors. TCRdb's copy holds only in-frame clones and misses some; the assay was immunoSEQ multiplex PCR. The sample lists fewer than 200,000 clones, over 75% occurring once. The sample consisted of PBMCs. These receptor sequences come from a man aged 40-49 years in good health and CMV-seronegative. The CDR3 runs from the conserved cysteine through the conserved F or W. The D gene is left open where the match is weak. Some rows have no size entry. The others give once, few or many, or a class for an expanded clone.

abundance	v_gene	j_gene	d_gene	CDR3nt	CDR3aa
-	TRBV6-6	TRBJ1-3	TRBD1	TGTGCCAGCAGTTCCCCGGGGACAGGGACTGGAAACACCATATATTTT	CASSSPGTGTGNTIYF
-	TRBV30	TRBJ2-1	-	TGTGCCTGGGGAGCCTGGGAGGATGAGCAGTTCTTC	CAWGAWEDEQFF
once	TRBV25-1	TRBJ2-7	-	TGTGCCAGCGGAGTCTTTCTCGAGCAGTACTTC	CASGVFLEQYF
few	TRBV7-2	TRBJ2-3	TRBD2	TGTGCCAGTTCTCCTAGCGGGGGAGGGGGAAAGCAGTATTTT	CASSPSGGGGKQYF
-	TRBV5-1	TRBJ2-3	-	TGCGCCAGCAGCTCCCGGGGGGCCGAGGGAGATACGCAGTATTTT	CASSSRGAEGDTQYF
-	TRBV5-1	TRBJ2-7	TRBD1	TGCGCCAGCCATTTGGGACAGGGGACCGAGCAGTACTTC	CASHLGQGTEQYF
-	TRBV7-6	TRBJ2-3	TRBD1	TGTGCCAGCAGCTTAGGGGACAGGGGTGCGGCCACAGATACGCAGTATTTT	CASSLGDRGAATDTQYF
-	TRBV30	TRBJ2-5	TRBD1	TGTGCCTGGAGTCCACAGGGGAAGACCCAGTACTTC	CAWSPQGKTQYF
-	TRBV27	TRBJ2-5	TRBD2	TGTGCCAGTTGTAGGGCGGGGGAAGAGACCCAGTACTTC	CASCRAGEETQYF
-	TRBV5-1	TRBJ1-2	-	TGCGCCAGCAGCGGAGGACAGAACTATGGCTACACCTTC	CASSGGQNYGYTF
-	TRBV7-3	TRBJ2-5	-	TGTGCCAGCAGCTTACTAGGGGGACAAGAGACCCAGTACTTC	CASSLLGGQETQYF
once	TRBV19	TRBJ2-2	TRBD1	TGTGCCAGTAGGCAGGGACAGGGGGGATTCGGGGAGCTGTTTTTT	CASRQGQGGFGELFF
-	TRBV6-6	TRBJ1-2	TRBD1	TGTGCCAGCACCGCGGACAGGGGCTATGGCTACACCTTC	CASTADRGYGYTF
-	TRBV6-5	TRBJ1-3	-	TGTGCCAGCAGTTCAGGGGGAAACACCATATATTTT	CASSSGGNTIYF
-	TRBV5-1	TRBJ2-7	TRBD1	TGCGCCAGCAGTTTAGGGACAGGGGTTGCGTACGAGCAGTACTTC	CASSLGTGVAYEQYF
-	TRBV4-3	TRBJ2-5	-	TGCGCCAGCAGCCAAGATCGGTCGTGGGGCGAGACCCAGTACTTC	CASSQDRSWGETQYF
-	TRBV7-2	TRBJ1-2	TRBD1	TGTGCCAGCAGCCCATCGGGACAGGGCTACGGCTACACCTTC	CASSPSGQGYGYTF
few	TRBV6-5	TRBJ2-7	-	TGTGCCAGCAGTCTCCGGCAGGGAAAACACGAGCAGTACTTC	CASSLRQGKHEQYF
-	TRBV4-2	TRBJ2-5	-	TGTGCCAGCAGCCAAGAAGGGGCGGGGGCCCAGGGGGAGACCCAGTACTTC	CASSQEGAGAQGETQYF
-	TRBV6-5	TRBJ2-7	-	TGTGCCAGCAGTTACCGTTTCGGACAGTACGAGCAGTACTTC	CASSYRFGQYEQYF
-	TRBV9	TRBJ1-4	TRBD1	TGTGCCAGCAGCGTCCTAGGGGGCTCTGGAGAAAAACTGTTTTTT	CASSVLGGSGEKLFF
-	TRBV5-4	TRBJ1-6	-	TGTGCCAGCAGCTTGGGGGGGGGTACGGGTAATTCACCCCTCCACTTT	CASSLGGGTGNSPLHF
-	TRBV5-5	TRBJ2-5	TRBD1	TGTGCCAGCAGCTTTCCGGGACAGGGTTTAGAGACCCAGTACTTC	CASSFPGQGLETQYF
-	TRBV5-5	TRBJ1-3	-	TGTGCCAGCAGCCGCATTAGCTCTGGAAACACCATATATTTT	CASSRISSGNTIYF
-	TRBV4-2	TRBJ2-3	-	TGTGCCAGCAGCCAAGAAATTAGGACTAGCACAGATACGCAGTATTTT	CASSQEIRTSTDTQYF
-	TRBV7-3	TRBJ2-1	-	TGTGCCAGCAGCCGCAGATCGTCTGGTGAGCAGTTCTTC	CASSRRSSGEQFF
-	TRBV4-1	TRBJ1-4	TRBD1	TGCGCCAGCAGCCAAGGCCTCACAGGGGGCTATGAAAAACTGTTTTTT	CASSQGLTGGYEKLFF
-	TRBV5-1	TRBJ2-2	TRBD1	TGCGCCAGCAGCTTGGCCACAGGGGGGTCTCGGCCCGGGGAGCTGTTTTTT	CASSLATGGSRPGELFF
-	TRBV28	TRBJ2-7	-	TGTGCCAGCAGCCTGGCAGGCTACGAGCAGTACTTC	CASSLAGYEQYF
few	TRBV6-1	TRBJ1-6	-	TGTGCCAGCAGTGCGGGACTTTTAAGGAATTCACCCCTCCACTTT	CASSAGLLRNSPLHF
-	TRBV30	TRBJ2-5	TRBD1	TGTGCCTGGAGTGCAGCAGGGGGAATCCAAGAGACCCAGTACTTC	CAWSAAGGIQETQYF
-	TRBV6-4	TRBJ1-2	TRBD1	TGTGCCAGCAGCCCCGGACAGGGGATTAGCTATGGCTACACCTTC	CASSPGQGISYGYTF
-	TRBV7-2	TRBJ1-2	-	TGTGCCAGCAGTCCTCAGGGGCGTTCTGGCTACACCTTC	CASSPQGRSGYTF
few	TRBV7-8	TRBJ2-3	-	TGTGCCAGCAGCTTAGTCCGAGAAGATACGCAGTATTTT	CASSLVREDTQYF
-	TRBV28	TRBJ1-2	TRBD1	TGTGCCAGCAGTTTAAGGGGACAGAGATCAGGCACCTTC	CASSLRGQRSGTF
-	TRBV25-1	TRBJ2-4	TRBD2	TGTGCCAGACAGATCGCGGGGGGCCTAGCCAAAAACATTCAGTACTTC	CARQIAGGLAKNIQYF
-	TRBV6-5	TRBJ1-2	-	TGTGCCAGCAGTTTCCACTTTTCGGGGATTGGCTATGGCTACACCTTC	CASSFHFSGIGYGYTF
-	TRBV6-1	TRBJ2-3	TRBD2	TGTGCCAGCAGTGAAGGCCGGACTAGCGGGGGGGACACAGATACGCAGTATTTT	CASSEGRTSGGDTDTQYF
-	TRBV7-3	TRBJ2-3	-	TGTGCCAGCAGCTTGTCAGGGAAGAGAGATACGCAGTATTTT	CASSLSGKRDTQYF
-	TRBV9	TRBJ1-2	-	TGTGCCAGCAGCGTAGCGAACAGTCTCTATGGCTACACCTTC	CASSVANSLYGYTF
once	TRBV27	TRBJ2-3	TRBD1	TGTGCCAGCAGTCTCCGACAGGGTCTGTATGCAGATACGCAGTATTTT	CASSLRQGLYADTQYF
-	TRBV10-1	TRBJ2-2	-	TGCGCCAGCAGTCGGACTAACACCGGGGAGCTGTTTTTT	CASSRTNTGELFF
few	TRBV7-9	TRBJ2-2	-	TGTGCCAGCAGGGCGGACAGATTGATCACCGGGGAGCTGTTTTTT	CASRADRLITGELFF
-	TRBV15	TRBJ2-1	-	TGTGCCACCAGCAGCGAGGAGGCGGATGAGCAGTTCTTC	CATSSEEADEQFF
-	TRBV6-5	TRBJ2-2	-	TGTGCCAGCAGTTACTCAGGACTAAGTGGCGGGGAGCTGTTTTTT	CASSYSGLSGGELFF
-	TRBV2	TRBJ1-5	-	TGTGCCAGCAGTGAACAGGGGCTGGACAATCAGCCCCAGCATTTT	CASSEQGLDNQPQHF
-	TRBV11-2	TRBJ2-7	-	TGTGCCAGCAGCGCTGAGACTTTCTACGAGCAGTACTTC	CASSAETFYEQYF
-	TRBV6-1	TRBJ2-7	TRBD2	TGTGCCAGCAGTGACCAGCGGGGTTACGAGCAGTACTTC	CASSDQRGYEQYF
-	TRBV7-9	TRBJ2-7	-	TGTGCCATCCGACAGCTGAGCTCCTACGAGCAGTACTTC	CAIRQLSSYEQYF
-	TRBV30	TRBJ1-1	TRBD1	TGTGCCTGGAGTGTATGGGGGACAGCCTTGAACACTGAAGCTTTCTTT	CAWSVWGTALNTEAFF
few	TRBV5-6	TRBJ2-7	TRBD1	TGTGCCAGCAGCCGGGACAGGGGGCCCTACGAGCAGTACTTC	CASSRDRGPYEQYF
-	TRBV5-1	TRBJ2-3	TRBD2	TGCGCCAGCAGCGGGGGACTAGTTTCCGATACGCAGTATTTT	CASSGGLVSDTQYF
once	TRBV2	TRBJ2-7	TRBD2	TGTGCCAGCAGCGTCGAGCGGGGCCCCATGGGCGAGCAGTACTTC	CASSVERGPMGEQYF
-	TRBV6-1	TRBJ2-5	-	TGTGCCAGCAGTGAAGGTTGGGGCCTGGGGGAGACCCAGTACTTC	CASSEGWGLGETQYF
-	TRBV7-6	TRBJ2-2	TRBD2	TGTGCCAGCAGCTTCGCAGAGGGAGGGGTAAACACCGGGGAGCTGTTTTTT	CASSFAEGGVNTGELFF
-	TRBV9	TRBJ2-5	-	TGTGCCAGCAGCGACGGTGAGGAGACCCAGTACTTC	CASSDGEETQYF
-	TRBV5-1	TRBJ2-1	TRBD1	TGCGCCAGCAGCCCCAGGACAGGGATCGATGAGCAGTTCTTC	CASSPRTGIDEQFF
-	TRBV11-2	TRBJ1-4	-	TGTGCCAGCAGCCAGGGGAGTGAAAAACTGTTTTTT	CASSQGSEKLFF
-	TRBV5-6	TRBJ1-5	-	TGTGCCAGCAGCTTGTTACGGGACAATCAGCCCCAGCATTTT	CASSLLRDNQPQHF
-	TRBV7-2	TRBJ2-7	TRBD2	TGTGCCAGCAGCTTGCAGACTAGCCACGAGCAGTACTTC	CASSLQTSHEQYF